This T cell receptor beta chain was identified during a study of patients and donors after allogeneic stem cell transplantation. Only a few counts were recorded for this clonotype. A single record per CDR3 protein comes from TCRdb applying MiXCR to the RT-PCR reads. The repertoire holds 150,000 to 250,000 distinct CDR3 sequences, 41% seen once, with 33% in the top ten. Germline CDR1 reads SQVTM; CDR2 reads ANQGSEA. V was clipped by 1 base and J by 5 bases, with 9 bases between them. This CDR3 is 13 amino acids long. The receptor comes from a human donor who was either an allogeneic HSCT recipient or a stem cell or donor lymphocyte infusion donor (not recorded which). It is not recorded whose cells these are; they may come from a transplant donor. The chain couples TRBV29-1 to TRBJ1-3; D remains unclear. Specimen: blood, either unsorted or a sorted T cell fraction (not recorded which). The CDR3 loop reads CSVEGQVRNTIYF. In DNA, the CDR3 is TGCAGCGTTGAAGGTCAGGTCCGAAACACCATATATTTT. The full variable domain, in which reference TRBV29-1 and TRBJ1-3 provide the parts outside the CDR3, is SAVISQKPSRDICQRGTSLTIQCQVDSQVTMMFWYRQQPGQSLTLIATANQGSEATYESGFVIDKFPISRPNLTFSTLTVSNMSPEDSSIYLCSVEGQVRNTIYFGEGSWLTVV.